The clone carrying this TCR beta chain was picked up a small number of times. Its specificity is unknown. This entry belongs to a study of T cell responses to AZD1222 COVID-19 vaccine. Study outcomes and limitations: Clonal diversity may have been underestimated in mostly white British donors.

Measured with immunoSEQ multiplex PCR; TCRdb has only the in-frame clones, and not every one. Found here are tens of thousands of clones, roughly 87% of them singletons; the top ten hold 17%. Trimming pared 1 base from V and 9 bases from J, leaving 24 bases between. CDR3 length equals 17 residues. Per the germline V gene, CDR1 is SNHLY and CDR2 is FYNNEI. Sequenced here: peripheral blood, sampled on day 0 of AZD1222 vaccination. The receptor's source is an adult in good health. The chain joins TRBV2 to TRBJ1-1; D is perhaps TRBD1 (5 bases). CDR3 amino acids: CASSEEEGWLYSYQAFF. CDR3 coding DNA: TGTGCCAGCAGTGAAGAGGAGGGGTGGCTTTACAGCTACCAAGCTTTCTTT.